These T cell receptor beta chains were read from a single sample in a study of early stage breast cancer tumors. The data were produced by immunoSEQ multiplex PCR, yet TCRdb's version contains in-frame clones alone and is incomplete. The sample records fewer than 75,000 clones, 60% to 85% being singletons. Source material: blood. These receptors all stem from a person under 45 with breast cancer. Each CDR3 is given with its conserved first and last residue. The order of the fields is CDR3 DNA, CDR3 protein, D gene, clone size, J gene, V gene. D genes are given only for firm matches. Clone sizes are given selectively: once, few, many, or a class where the clone is expanded.

cdr3_nt: TGTGCAAGTCGCTCGACCCTTTCGAGGGCTTTCTTT
cdr3_aa: CASRSTLSRAFF
d_call: -
clone_size: -
j_call: TRBJ1-1
v_call: TRBV12-2

cdr3_nt: TGTGCCAGTAGTATAGATCTGAAAGACAGCGTGAAGCAGTTCTTC
cdr3_aa: CASSIDLKDSVKQFF
d_call: -
clone_size: -
j_call: TRBJ2-1
v_call: TRBV19

cdr3_nt: TGTGCCAGCAGCTGGGGACAGGGCTACGAGCAGTACTTC
cdr3_aa: CASSWGQGYEQYF
d_call: TRBD1
clone_size: -
j_call: TRBJ2-7
v_call: TRBV2

cdr3_nt: TGTGCCAGCAGAGGGGGGGGACAGGGGGCAGGGAGCTACACCTTC
cdr3_aa: CASRGGGQGAGSYTF
d_call: TRBD1
clone_size: few
j_call: TRBJ1-2
v_call: TRBV28

cdr3_nt: TGCGCCAGCAGCTTGGCCTGGAGGACTGAAGCTTTCTTT
cdr3_aa: CASSLAWRTEAFF
d_call: -
clone_size: -
j_call: TRBJ1-1
v_call: TRBV5-1

cdr3_nt: TGTGCCTGGAGTATTAAGACGAACACTGAAGCTTTCTTT
cdr3_aa: CAWSIKTNTEAFF
d_call: -
clone_size: few
j_call: TRBJ1-1
v_call: TRBV30

cdr3_nt: TGTGCCAGCAGTACGGACAGCAACACTGAAGCTTTCTTT
cdr3_aa: CASSTDSNTEAFF
d_call: -
clone_size: -
j_call: TRBJ1-1
v_call: TRBV2

cdr3_nt: TGCGCCAGCAGACCGGGACAATTCTCTGGGGCCAACGTCCTGACTTTC
cdr3_aa: CASRPGQFSGANVLTF
d_call: -
clone_size: -
j_call: TRBJ2-6
v_call: TRBV10-2

cdr3_nt: TGTGCCAGCAGCCTAAGGGTGGGGGACCTAGAGACCCAGTACTTC
cdr3_aa: CASSLRVGDLETQYF
d_call: -
clone_size: -
j_call: TRBJ2-5
v_call: TRBV11-2

cdr3_nt: TGTGCCAGTAGTATGTTAGTTTCCTACGGGAAAGCTTTCTTT
cdr3_aa: CASSMLVSYGKAFF
d_call: -
clone_size: -
j_call: TRBJ1-1
v_call: TRBV19

cdr3_nt: TGTGCCAGCAGCTTGACAGGGTTTAACTATGGCTACACCTTC
cdr3_aa: CASSLTGFNYGYTF
d_call: TRBD1
clone_size: -
j_call: TRBJ1-2
v_call: TRBV7-9

cdr3_nt: TGCGCCAGCAGTGGGGCCTCGAGGGAAAACAGAGGGAGCACAGATACGCAGTATTTT
cdr3_aa: CASSGASRENRGSTDTQYF
d_call: -
clone_size: -
j_call: TRBJ2-3
v_call: TRBV10-1

cdr3_nt: TGTGCCAGCAGTCTGTTATCCCCGGGAGGGCCGTTCTCCACAGATACGCAGTATTTT
cdr3_aa: CASSLLSPGGPFSTDTQYF
d_call: TRBD2
clone_size: -
j_call: TRBJ2-3
v_call: TRBV27

cdr3_nt: TGTGCCAGTATACCCGGGACAGGGGCTGGCTACACCTTC
cdr3_aa: CASIPGTGAGYTF
d_call: TRBD1
clone_size: -
j_call: TRBJ1-2
v_call: TRBV19

cdr3_nt: TGTGCCTGCTCAGGTACAGGGACAGATACGCAGTATTTT
cdr3_aa: CACSGTGTDTQYF
d_call: -
clone_size: -
j_call: TRBJ2-3
v_call: TRBV30

cdr3_nt: TGTGCCAGCAGTTCTTTGCCTCGGGGGTACAATGAGCAGTTCTTC
cdr3_aa: CASSSLPRGYNEQFF
d_call: -
clone_size: -
j_call: TRBJ2-1
v_call: TRBV6-5

cdr3_nt: TGTGCCAGCGGGGGGAATTCCGAGCAGTACTTC
cdr3_aa: CASGGNSEQYF
d_call: -
clone_size: -
j_call: TRBJ2-7
v_call: TRBV2

cdr3_nt: TGTGCCAGCTCTGTCTCCGGTGGCACAGATACGCAGTATTTT
cdr3_aa: CASSVSGGTDTQYF
d_call: -
clone_size: -
j_call: TRBJ2-3
v_call: TRBV18

cdr3_nt: TGTGCCAGTAGTATAGGGGCCGCCTCTAATGAAAAACTGTTTTTT
cdr3_aa: CASSIGAASNEKLFF
d_call: -
clone_size: few
j_call: TRBJ1-4
v_call: TRBV19

cdr3_nt: TGTGCCAGCAGCAAGCGGGAGACAAGCACAGATACGCAGTATTTT
cdr3_aa: CASSKRETSTDTQYF
d_call: TRBD2
clone_size: -
j_call: TRBJ2-3
v_call: TRBV7-9

cdr3_nt: TGCGCCAGCAGCAGCGACGGAGGGCCTGGGGAGCTGTTTTTT
cdr3_aa: CASSSDGGPGELFF
d_call: -
clone_size: -
j_call: TRBJ2-2
v_call: TRBV5-1

cdr3_nt: TGTGCCAGTAGTCCCCGGGACAGGGACTCCTACGAGCAGTACTTC
cdr3_aa: CASSPRDRDSYEQYF
d_call: TRBD1
clone_size: -
j_call: TRBJ2-7
v_call: TRBV19

cdr3_nt: TGTGCCAGCAGCCCCCAGGGGGTTAGGAACACTGAAGCTTTCTTT
cdr3_aa: CASSPQGVRNTEAFF
d_call: TRBD1
clone_size: -
j_call: TRBJ1-1
v_call: TRBV7-2

cdr3_nt: TGCGCCAGCAGCCAAGCAGGAGCGGAACGTTACACAGATACGCAGTATTTT
cdr3_aa: CASSQAGAERYTDTQYF
d_call: -
clone_size: once
j_call: TRBJ2-3
v_call: TRBV4-1

cdr3_nt: TGTGCCAGCAGCGACGTAGCGGGAGTATATGGTGAGCAGTTCTTC
cdr3_aa: CASSDVAGVYGEQFF
d_call: TRBD2
clone_size: -
j_call: TRBJ2-1
v_call: TRBV7-2